This passage covers 24 T cell receptor beta chains from one sample sequenced in a study of blood T cell repertoires in COVID-19. Clones were read by immunoSEQ multiplex PCR, and TCRdb kept only the in-frame ones, dropping some. The sample holds about 160,000 clones, 82% seen once. The specimen was PBMCs or T cells enriched from blood (not recorded which). These receptors were collected from a man aged 55 to 69 who had recovered from COVID-19.

On this clone: In the same sample, other DNA sequences code for this CDR3. The V gene is TRBV7-9, the J gene TRBJ1-5; 7 bases fit TRBD1. Trimming at V came to 4 bases and at J to 5 bases, leaving 2 bases not matched to a gene. The CDR3 has 13 residues. Germline lookup yields CDR1 SEHNR and CDR2 FQNEAQ (reference sequence). This CDR3 reads CASSSTGDQPQHF. For the CDR3, the DNA is TGTGCCAGCAGCTCCACAGGGGATCAGCCCCAGCATTTT.

Regarding this clone: At the DNA level, this CDR3 is encoded by other sequences in the same sample as well. The chain couples TRBV9 to TRBJ2-5; D possibly corresponds to TRBD2 (6 bases). V was pared by 4 bases and J by 1 base, with 11 bases between. Germline loops: CDR1 SGDLS, CDR2 YYNGEE. The CDR3 is 14 amino acids. The CDR3, as DNA: TGTGCCAGCAGCTTCCGGGACTCCCAAGAGACCCAGTACTTC. Residues: CASSFRDSQETQYF.

The chain links TRBV11-3 to TRBJ2-5; D may be TRBD2 (7 bases). CDR3 length: 15 amino acids. The germline V gene encodes CDR1 SGHNT and CDR2 YENEEA. Trimming took off 3 bases at V and 2 bases at J, with 13 bases between the two ends. The CDR3 DNA reads TGTGCCAGCAGCTTCGGGGGGCCTAAACAAGAGACCCAGTACTTC. Residues: CASSFGGPKQETQYF. Together with reference TRBV11-3 and TRBJ2-5, the CDR3 gives the full variable domain: EAGVVQSPRYKIIEKKQPVAFWCNPISGHNTLYWYLQNLGQGPELLIRYENEEAVDDSQLPKDRFSAERLKGVDSTLKIQPAELGDSAVYLCASSFGGPKQETQYFGPGTRLLVL.

This clone was picked up a small number of times. The chain recombines TRBV18 with TRBJ1-5, with 7 bases aligning to TRBD1. CDR1 KGHSH and CDR2 LQKENI come from the germline V gene. The CDR3 has 18 amino acids. V was pared by 3 bases and J by 3 bases, with 14 bases of the junction left unmatched. This chain's CDR3 is CASSPKPRGTANNQPQHF. CDR3 in DNA: TGTGCCAGCTCACCGAAACCAAGAGGGACAGCCAACAATCAGCCCCAGCATTTT.

The chain carries TRBV5-8 and TRBJ2-1; TRBD2 matches 9 bases. J gave up 1 base and V 4 bases, and 3 bases lay outside the gene matches. The germline gives CDR1 SGHTS, CDR2 YDEGEE. The CDR3 consists of 15 residues. The CDR3 loop reads CASSRLAGSYNEQFF. DNA of the CDR3: TGTGCCAGCAGCCGGCTAGCGGGATCCTACAATGAGCAGTTCTTC.

The chain couples TRBV9 to TRBJ2-5, with 12 bases identical to TRBD1. This CDR3 has 14 amino acids. V lost 3 bases, J lost 5 bases, and 2 bases stayed unmatched. The germline V gene has CDR1 SGDLS and CDR2 YYNGEE. This chain's CDR3 is CASSAGTGGETQYF. For the CDR3, the DNA is TGTGCCAGCAGCGCTGGGACAGGGGGCGAGACCCAGTACTTC.

The table lists this clone with many counts. CDR3 region: CASSQDPAGRTEAFF. The CDR3 coding sequence is TGTGCCAGCAGCCAAGACCCCGCGGGTCGGACTGAAGCTTTCTTT. V and J are TRBV3-1 (or the pseudogene TRBV3-2) and TRBJ1-1; no reliable D call. Germline CDR1 is LGHDT and CDR2 is YNNKEL (reference sequence). V lost 0 bases and J lost 5, with 13 bases in between. The CDR3 has 15 residues.

The V gene is TRBV6-6, the J gene TRBJ2-5, with D tentatively TRBD1 (7 bases). The CDR3 consists of 15 residues. Trimming took off 5 bases at V and 5 bases at J, with 18 bases between the two ends. The germline V gene has CDR1 MNHNY and CDR2 SVGAGI (reference sequence). In DNA, the CDR3 is TGTGCCAGCAGTCCCGGGGACAGAGGGGGGGAGACCCAGTACTTC. Amino acid sequence: CASSPGDRGGETQYF.

The chain uses TRBV19 and TRBJ2-4, with a possible D match to TRBD2 (7 bases). The length of the CDR3 is 14 residues. In germline, CDR1 is LNHDA, CDR2 SQIVND (reference sequence). V shed 5 bases and J shed 8 bases, with 16 bases lying between them. The CDR3 region has the DNA TGTGCCAGTAGTCGGGCGGGAGAGGGGGACATTCAGTACTTC. It encodes CASSRAGEGDIQYF.

The genes are TRBV6-5 and TRBJ1-5; 8 nucleotides agree with TRBD1. V shed 7 bases, J shed 6 bases, and the junction held 11 bases outside the gene matches. The V gene's germline CDR1 is MNHEY and CDR2 SVGAGI. The CDR3 extends over 15 amino acids. Here the CDR3 reads CASTQGQGAIQPQHF. DNA for the CDR3: TGTGCCAGCACCCAGGGGCAGGGGGCGATTCAGCCCCAGCATTTT.

The chain is built from TRBV25-1 and TRBJ2-3; D might be TRBD1 (5 bases). V was trimmed by 1 base and J by 4 bases, leaving 15 bases between them. Germline V CDR1 and CDR2: MGHDK, SYGVNS. The CDR3 is made up of 16 amino acids. The CDR3 nucleotides read TGTGCCAGCAGTGAATTGGAACGTCAAGGGGCAGATACGCAGTATTTT. It is translated as CASSELERQGADTQYF.

The CDR3 here is CASSGGAGLTDTQYF. The CDR3 nucleotides are TGTGCCAGCAGCGGAGGGGCGGGACTCACAGATACGCAGTATTTT. The chain links TRBV11-2 to TRBJ2-3, with a possible D match to TRBD2 (6 bases). The CDR3 has 15 amino acids. Trimming stripped 5 bases from V and 2 bases from J, with 14 bases between. Germline-derived CDR1 and CDR2 are SGHAT and FQNNGV.

V gene TRBV18 combines with J gene TRBJ1-1; no definite D call. The ends were cut back, 2 bases at V and 0 bases at J, with 7 bases in the middle. CDR3 length: 14 residues. Germline values: CDR1 KGHSH, CDR2 LQKENI. The CDR3: CASSPASLNTEAFF. DNA of the CDR3: TGTGCCAGCTCACCAGCGAGTCTGAACACTGAAGCTTTCTTT.

The chain combines TRBV10-3 with TRBJ2-3, with 10 bases matching TRBD2. V lost 1 base, J lost 4 bases, and 2 bases stayed unmatched. Looked up from germline, CDR1 is ENHRY and CDR2 is SYGVKD. This CDR3 is 15 amino acids long. The CDR3 DNA reads TGTGCCATCAGTGAGTTAGCGGGGGGCCCAGATACGCAGTATTTT. Its translation is CAISELAGGPDTQYF.

This sequence joins TRBV6-5 and TRBJ2-5, with TRBD2 as a possible D gene (6 bases). The germline V and J ends were trimmed by 6 bases and 3 bases, with 14 bases remaining between them. The CDR3 has 14 residues. Germline values: CDR1 MNHEY, CDR2 SVGAGI. CDR3 coding DNA: TGTGCCAGCAGACGGGGACTGGGAAAAGAGACCCAGTACTTC. Amino acids: CASRRGLGKETQYF.

This chain joins TRBV27 and TRBJ1-4; 8 bases map to TRBD1. This CDR3 comprises 17 residues. Unmatched junction bases numbered 16, after V lost 6 bases and J lost 7 bases. CDR1 MNHEY and CDR2 SMNVEV come from the germline V gene (reference sequence). The CDR3 bases are TGTGCCAGCAGAAGATCCGGGACAGGCTTTGGCGGTGAAAAACTGTTTTTT. Translation gives CASRRSGTGFGGEKLFF.

This chain joins TRBV3-1 (or the pseudogene TRBV3-2) and TRBJ1-1, with D possibly matching TRBD1 (6 bases). The CDR3 runs 15 residues. The V gene lost 4 bases and the J gene lost 1 base, with 13 bases spanning the gap. The V gene's germline CDR1 is LGHDT and CDR2 YNNKEL (reference sequence). CDR3 nucleotide sequence: TGTGCCAGCAGCCGACAGGACACATCGAACACTGAAGCTTTCTTT. Translation gives CASSRQDTSNTEAFF.

This clone was found a few times. The genes are TRBV7-9 and TRBJ1-4; 7 nucleotides line up with TRBD1. The junction had 10 bases not matched to a gene; V was cut back by 5 bases and J by 4 bases. From germline, CDR1 is SEHNR and CDR2 FQNEAQ (reference sequence). The CDR3 consists of 16 residues. The CDR3 DNA sequence: TGTGCCAGCAGCCCAGATGGGACAGCCTTTAATGAAAAACTGTTTTTT. Encoded protein: CASSPDGTAFNEKLFF.

This clone is a singleton in its sample. As DNA, the CDR3 is TGTGCCAGCAGCTCGGTGGGCGTCAGCACAGATACGCAGTATTTT. As protein: CASSSVGVSTDTQYF. The chain has TRBV11-2 and TRBJ2-3; D not certain. V lost 4 bases, J lost 0 bases, and 11 bases lay in between. The CDR3 is made up of 15 amino acids. The germline gives CDR1 SGHAT, CDR2 FQNNGV.

V gene TRBV27 combines with J gene TRBJ1-1, with unresolved D. CDR1 MNHEY and CDR2 SMNVEV come from the germline V gene (reference sequence). This CDR3 contains 14 residues. V dropped 4 bases and J dropped 0 bases, with 9 bases sitting between them. This chain's CDR3 is CASSSGFMNTEAFF. In nucleotides, the CDR3 is TGTGCCAGCAGTTCGGGATTTATGAACACTGAAGCTTTCTTT.

V gene TRBV28 combines with J gene TRBJ2-7; 11 nucleotides line up with TRBD2. The CDR3 length is 17 residues. Per germline, CDR1 MDHEN and CDR2 SYDVKM. Trimming at V came to 7 bases and at J to 5 bases, leaving 16 bases not matched to a gene. CDR3 in amino acids: CASTRPLLAGEGNEQYF. Here the CDR3 DNA reads TGTGCCAGCACCCGACCCCTACTAGCGGGAGAAGGAAACGAGCAGTACTTC. Based on the CDR3 plus reference TRBV28 and TRBJ2-7, the full variable domain is DVKVTQSSRYLVKRTGEKVFLECVQDMDHENMFWYRQDPGLGLRLIYFSYDVKMKEKGDIPEGYSVSREKKERFSLILESASTNQTSMYLCASTRPLLAGEGNEQYFGPGTRLTVT.

CDR3 in DNA: TGTGCCTGGAGTACAGGGAAGGCTAATGAAAAACTGTTTTTT. Encoded protein: CAWSTGKANEKLFF. J is TRBJ1-4 and V is TRBV30; maybe TRBD1 (6 bases). Germline V CDR1 and CDR2: GTSNPN, SVGIG (reference sequence). Trimming took 2 bases from V and 3 from J, leaving 10 bases between them. There are 14 residues in the CDR3. The full variable domain, with the rest looked up from reference TRBV30 and TRBJ1-4, is SQTIHQWPATLVQPVGSPLSLECTVEGTSNPNLYWYRQAAGRGLQLLFYSVGIGQISSEVPQNLSASRPQDRQFILSSKKLLLSDSGFYLCAWSTGKANEKLFFGSGTQLSVL.

The rearrangement joins TRBV7-9 to TRBJ2-7; 8 bases are shared with TRBD1. The length of the CDR3 is 16 residues. The trim removed 4 bases at V and 3 bases at J, leaving 11 bases unmatched. Germline CDR1 SEHNR, CDR2 FQNEAQ (reference sequence). CDR3 region: CASSSLEQGAIYEQYF. CDR3 in DNA: TGTGCCAGCAGCTCCCTAGAGCAGGGGGCGATCTACGAGCAGTACTTC.

The J gene is TRBJ1-1, the V gene TRBV11-2; weak D call: TRBD1 (6 bases). Trimming took off 5 bases at V and 9 bases at J, with 16 bases between the two ends. The CDR3 is 13 amino acids. Germline CDR1 SGHAT, CDR2 FQNNGV. The chain's CDR3 is CASSVPEDRKAFF. The CDR3 bases are TGTGCCAGCAGCGTTCCCGAGGACAGAAAAGCTTTCTTT.